The source of this T cell receptor beta chain is a study of T-cell reconstitution after alpha-beta-depleted transplantation in children. Unique molecular identifiers were built into the TCRbeta library. TCRdb re-called the PCR reads through MiXCR, storing one row per CDR3 protein. In the table there are 360,000 or so distinct CDR3 sequences, 20% of which are singletons. This clonotype has a handful of counts. This clonotype was sampled from a human donor who donated a stem cell graft to a child with acute myeloid leukemia. Here the sequenced sample was PBMCs from the stem cell graft donor, taken from the stem cell graft.

The CDR3 DNA sequence: TGTGCCAGCACCACGGGGGGAGCGGGCACAGATACGCAGTATTTT. It specifies CASTTGGAGTDTQYF. The chain employs TRBV12-3 or TRBV12-4 and TRBJ2-3; the match to TRBD2 covers 7 bases. This CDR3 contains 15 residues. Trimming removed 7 bases from V and 1 base from J; junction bases left unmatched: 8.